The 16 T cell receptor beta chains in this list originate from one sample, sequenced in a study of shared clonotypes between healthy human individuals. Clones were sequenced by immunoSEQ multiplex PCR, and TCRdb holds only the in-frame ones, with some missing. The sample shows 450,000 to 500,000 clones, around 80% of them seen only once. Sequenced input: PBMCs. These receptors were taken from a woman in her thirties or forties in good health. Some clones in this sample may be carry-over from other donors' samples.

The chain uses TRBV28 and TRBJ2-7; TRBD1 aligns across 9 bases. Germline V gene lookup returns CDR1 MDHEN and CDR2 SYDVKM. Trimming removed 7 bases from V and 7 bases from J; junction bases left unmatched: 17. The CDR3 is made up of 16 amino acids. The CDR3 region has the DNA TGTGCCAGCACCTACTCTCCGGGACAGGGTCCTTGGGAGCAGTACTTC. Its translation: CASTYSPGQGPWEQYF.

This sequence joins TRBV15 and TRBJ2-4; 7 positions match TRBD2. The germline V gene has CDR1 LNHNV and CDR2 YYDKDF (reference sequence). The CDR3 is made up of 15 amino acids. The junction had 13 bases not matched to a gene; V was cut back by 0 bases and J by 14 bases. The CDR3 spells CATSRDGREIGLKYF. The CDR3 DNA follows: TGTGCCACCAGCAGAGATGGGCGGGAGATCGGGCTTAAGTACTTC.

The chain uses TRBV7-2 and TRBJ2-4, with TRBD2 as a possible D gene (7 bases). V was shortened by 7 bases and J by 3 bases, with 16 bases between the two germline ends. Germline V lookup: CDR1 SGHTA, CDR2 FQGNSA. The CDR3 is made up of 15 amino acids. Here the CDR3 DNA reads TGTGCCAGCACCGAGGGAGGGGGGCGCAAAAACATTCAGTACTTC. It specifies CASTEGGGRKNIQYF.

The J gene is TRBJ2-5, the V gene TRBV2, with D uncertain. V was pared by 5 bases and J by 5 bases, with 9 bases between. The CDR3 sequence is 12 residues long. Germline V gene data show CDR1 as SNHLY and CDR2 as FYNNEI. CDR3 protein: CASSPRMETQYF. CDR3 sequence (DNA): TGTGCCAGCAGTCCTAGAATGGAGACCCAGTACTTC.

A few counts support this clone. J is TRBJ2-5 and V is TRBV10-1; D is possibly TRBD1 (6 bases). The CDR3 covers 13 residues. Germline lookup yields CDR1 WNHNN and CDR2 SYGVQD (reference sequence). V lost 5 bases, J lost 1 base, and 8 bases lay in between. The CDR3 spells CASSRGGQETQYF. CDR3 DNA: TGCGCCAGCAGTAGAGGGGGCCAAGAGACCCAGTACTTC.

V and J are TRBV28 and TRBJ2-7, with 9 bases fitting TRBD2. The CDR3 has 15 amino acids. Germline V gene lookup returns CDR1 MDHEN and CDR2 SYDVKM. V dropped 3 bases and J dropped 4; count of bases not matched to a gene: 7. The CDR3: CASSFAGGPVYEQYF. CDR3 bases: TGTGCCAGCAGTTTTGCGGGAGGGCCGGTTTACGAGCAGTACTTC. The full variable domain, its missing parts supplied by reference TRBV28 and TRBJ2-7, is DVKVTQSSRYLVKRTGEKVFLECVQDMDHENMFWYRQDPGLGLRLIYFSYDVKMKEKGDIPEGYSVSREKKERFSLILESASTNQTSMYLCASSFAGGPVYEQYFGPGTRLTVT.

V is TRBV4-2 and J is TRBJ2-5; 9 bases fit TRBD1. The ends lost 1 base at V and 1 base at J; junction bases unmatched: 4. Germline V CDR1 and CDR2: LGHNA, YNFKEQ. This CDR3 region has 16 residues. DNA for the CDR3: TGTGCCAGCAGCCAAGGAGACAGGGGGGCCCAAGAGACCCAGTACTTC. It specifies CASSQGDRGAQETQYF.

This chain links TRBV12-5 with TRBJ2-2; 7 bases map to TRBD1. Germline CDR1 LGHNT, CDR2 FRNRAP. Trimming removed 9 bases from V and 6 bases from J; junction bases left unmatched: 7. The CDR3 consists of 13 residues. The CDR3 region has the DNA TGTGCTAGATTAACAGGGGAACCCGGGGAGCTGTTTTTT. The encoded protein is CARLTGEPGELFF.

The genes are TRBV7-2 and TRBJ2-2; D call uncertain. This CDR3 spans 14 amino acids. Trimming shortened V by 5 bases and J by 3 bases, and 10 bases separated the two germline ends. In germline, CDR1 is SGHTA, CDR2 FQGNSA. CDR3 bases: TGTGCCAGCAGCATCGACTCATACACCGGGGAGCTGTTTTTT. It translates to CASSIDSYTGELFF.

The V call is TRBV28, the J call TRBJ1-5, with 10 bases that match TRBD1. With V trimmed by 6 bases and J by 14 bases, 7 bases remained unmatched. The V gene's germline CDR1 is MDHEN and CDR2 SYDVKM. The CDR3 loop spans 12 amino acids. CDR3 protein: CASSPRQGAEHF. CDR3 coding DNA: TGTGCCAGCAGCCCCCGACAGGGGGCTGAGCATTTT.

The chain couples TRBV15 to TRBJ1-3; D unclear. Germline V gene sequence: CDR1 LNHNV, CDR2 YYDKDF (reference sequence). Trimming took off 0 bases at V and 0 bases at J, with 12 bases between the two ends. The CDR3 totals 17 residues. CDR3 in DNA: TGTGCCACCAGCAGAGACTTCAGCTCGTCCTCTGGAAACACCATATATTTT. Translation gives CATSRDFSSSSGNTIYF.

This clone came up once. This chain joins TRBV19 and TRBJ2-2; D not resolved. The V and J ends lost 3 bases and 6 bases respectively, with 11 bases between them. CDR1 is LNHDA, CDR2 SQIVND, per germline (reference sequence). The CDR3 length is 14 residues. CDR3 sequence: CASSMVYMAGELFF. CDR3 DNA: TGTGCCAGTAGTATGGTCTATATGGCCGGGGAGCTGTTTTTT.

The V gene is TRBV18, the J gene TRBJ2-3; TRBD2 is a possible D gene (6 bases). Trimming removed 1 base from V and 1 base from J, with 6 bases in between. Germline assignment: CDR1 KGHSH and CDR2 LQKENI. The CDR3 is 14 residues long. The CDR3 spells CASSPLAGTDTQYF. DNA for the CDR3: TGTGCCAGCTCACCACTAGCGGGCACAGATACGCAGTATTTT.

There are many counts of this clone. The gene calls are TRBV11-2 and TRBJ1-1; 8 nucleotides agree with TRBD1. The CDR3 sequence is 15 residues long. CDR1 is SGHAT, CDR2 FQNNGV, per germline. V was clipped by 5 bases and J by 1 base; unmatched bases: 6. The CDR3 reads CASSPRTGKNTEAFF. The CDR3 DNA reads as TGTGCCAGCAGCCCAAGGACAGGGAAGAACACTGAAGCTTTCTTT.

The gene calls are TRBV7-2 and TRBJ2-2, with TRBD2 identical over 8 bases. With 1 base clipped from V and 2 bases from J, the junction kept 6 bases outside the gene matches. Germline CDR1 reads SGHTA; CDR2 reads FQGNSA. The CDR3 spans 17 residues. The CDR3 coding sequence is TGTGCCAGCAGCTTAGTATTAGCGGGATCCAACACCGGGGAGCTGTTTTTT. Protein sequence: CASSLVLAGSNTGELFF. Drawing the rest from reference TRBV7-2 and TRBJ2-2, the complete variable domain is GAGVSQSPSNKVTEKGKDVELRCDPISGHTALYWYRQSLGQGLEFLIYFQGNSAPDKSGLPSDRFSAERTGGSVSTLTIQRTQQEDSAVYLCASSLVLAGSNTGELFFGEGSRLTVL.

The chain combines TRBV7-2 with TRBJ2-3; TRBD2 aligns across 7 bases. This CDR3 is built from 15 residues. CDR1 is SGHTA, CDR2 FQGNSA, per germline. V was clipped by 2 bases and J by 2 bases; unmatched bases: 4. As DNA, the CDR3 is TGTGCCAGCAGCTTATTAGCGGGCTTCACAGATACGCAGTATTTT. It yields the protein CASSLLAGFTDTQYF. Based on the CDR3 plus reference TRBV7-2 and TRBJ2-3, the full variable domain is GAGVSQSPSNKVTEKGKDVELRCDPISGHTALYWYRQSLGQGLEFLIYFQGNSAPDKSGLPSDRFSAERTGGSVSTLTIQRTQQEDSAVYLCASSLLAGFTDTQYFGPGTRLTVL.